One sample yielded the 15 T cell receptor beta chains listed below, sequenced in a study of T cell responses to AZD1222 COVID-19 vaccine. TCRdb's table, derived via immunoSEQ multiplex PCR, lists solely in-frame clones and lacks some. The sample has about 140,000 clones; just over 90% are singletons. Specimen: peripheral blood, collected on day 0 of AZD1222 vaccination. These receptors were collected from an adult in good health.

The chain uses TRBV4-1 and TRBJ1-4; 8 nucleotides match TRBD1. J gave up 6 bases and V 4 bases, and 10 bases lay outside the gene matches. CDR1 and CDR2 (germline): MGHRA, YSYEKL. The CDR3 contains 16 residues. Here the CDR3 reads CASSLRKQGEYEKLFF. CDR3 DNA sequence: TGCGCCAGCAGCCTAAGGAAACAGGGGGAGTATGAAAAACTGTTTTTT.

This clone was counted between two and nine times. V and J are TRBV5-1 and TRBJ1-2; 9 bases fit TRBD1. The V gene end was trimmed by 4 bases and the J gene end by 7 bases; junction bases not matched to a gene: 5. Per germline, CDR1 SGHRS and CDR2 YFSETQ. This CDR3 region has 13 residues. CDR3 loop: CASSQQGAGGYTF. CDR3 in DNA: TGCGCCAGCAGCCAACAGGGGGCTGGTGGCTACACCTTC.

CDR3 in DNA: TGTGCCATCAGTTCAGGGATCAGCAATCAGCCCCAGCATTTT. Translated, it gives CAISSGISNQPQHF. The chain uses TRBV10-3 and TRBJ1-5; D is possibly TRBD1 (5 bases). Germline-derived CDR1 and CDR2 are ENHRY and SYGVKD. The length of the CDR3 is 14 residues. Trimming took 5 bases from V and 1 from J, leaving 9 bases between them.

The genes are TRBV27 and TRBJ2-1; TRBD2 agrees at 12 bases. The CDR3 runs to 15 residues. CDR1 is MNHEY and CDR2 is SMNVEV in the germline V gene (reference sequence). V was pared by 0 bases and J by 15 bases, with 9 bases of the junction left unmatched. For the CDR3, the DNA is TGTGCCAGCAGTTTATCAAGGACTAGCGGGGAGATTTTGTTCTTC. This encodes CASSLSRTSGEILFF.

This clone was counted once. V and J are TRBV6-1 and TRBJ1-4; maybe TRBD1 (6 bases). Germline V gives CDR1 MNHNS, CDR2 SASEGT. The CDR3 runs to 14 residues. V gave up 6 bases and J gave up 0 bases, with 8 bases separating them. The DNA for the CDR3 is TGTGCCAGCAGGGAGGGGGCAACTAATGAAAAACTGTTTTTT. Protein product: CASREGATNEKLFF.

CDR3 nucleotides: TGTGCCCCCCCGACCTACAATGAGCAGTTCTTC. Encoded protein: CAPPTYNEQFF. The chain links TRBV6-5 to TRBJ2-1; D is ambiguous. V gave up 11 bases and J gave up 2 bases, with 7 bases separating them. CDR3 size: 11 residues. Per the germline V gene, CDR1 is MNHEY and CDR2 is SVGAGI.

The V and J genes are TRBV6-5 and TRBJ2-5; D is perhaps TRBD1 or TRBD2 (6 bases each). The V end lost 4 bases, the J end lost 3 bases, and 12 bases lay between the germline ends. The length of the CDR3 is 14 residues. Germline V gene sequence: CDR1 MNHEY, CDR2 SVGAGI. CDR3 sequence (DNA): TGTGCCAGCAGTTCGCCGGGGGCGGAAGAGACCCAGTACTTC. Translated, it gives CASSSPGAEETQYF.

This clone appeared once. The CDR3 protein is CASKVPGQGKGGELFF. The CDR3 DNA follows: TGTGCCAGCAAAGTTCCGGGACAGGGCAAGGGCGGGGAGCTGTTTTTT. The J gene is TRBJ2-2, the V gene TRBV28; 9 bases map to TRBD1. The CDR3 is 16 residues long. The V and J ends lost 7 bases and 7 bases, in that order; junction bases with no gene match: 13. Germline CDR1 and CDR2: MDHEN and SYDVKM. The whole variable domain, filled in from reference TRBV28 and TRBJ2-2, reads DVKVTQSSRYLVKRTGEKVFLECVQDMDHENMFWYRQDPGLGLRLIYFSYDVKMKEKGDIPEGYSVSREKKERFSLILESASTNQTSMYLCASKVPGQGKGGELFFGEGSRLTVL.

The CDR3 DNA is TGCGCCAGCAGCCGGACATCAACTAATGAAAAACTGTTTTTT. Translating it yields CASSRTSTNEKLFF. V gene TRBV5-1 combines with J gene TRBJ1-4, with a weak D call TRBD1 (5 bases). The CDR3 spans 14 residues. V was pared by 4 bases and J by 0 bases, with 7 bases between. Germline V gives CDR1 SGHRS, CDR2 YFSETQ.

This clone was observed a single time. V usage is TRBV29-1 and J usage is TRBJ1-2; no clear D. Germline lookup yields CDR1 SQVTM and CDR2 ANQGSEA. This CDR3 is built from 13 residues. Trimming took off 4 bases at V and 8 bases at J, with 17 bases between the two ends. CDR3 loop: CSVAGRLAEGYTF. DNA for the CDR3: TGCAGCGTTGCTGGTAGGCTAGCAGAAGGCTACACCTTC.

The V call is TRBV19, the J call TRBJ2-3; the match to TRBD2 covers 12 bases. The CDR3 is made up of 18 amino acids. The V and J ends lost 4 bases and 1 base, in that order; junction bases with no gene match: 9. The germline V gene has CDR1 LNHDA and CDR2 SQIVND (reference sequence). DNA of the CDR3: TGTGCCAGTAGTACTCTAGCGGGAGGGGATCGTCGCACAGATACGCAGTATTTT. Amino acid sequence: CASSTLAGGDRRTDTQYF.

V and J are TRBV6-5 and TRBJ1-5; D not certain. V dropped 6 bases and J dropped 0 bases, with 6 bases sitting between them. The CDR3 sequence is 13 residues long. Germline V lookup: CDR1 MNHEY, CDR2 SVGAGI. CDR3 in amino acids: CASRGISNQPQHF. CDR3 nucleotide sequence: TGTGCCAGCAGAGGGATTAGCAATCAGCCCCAGCATTTT.

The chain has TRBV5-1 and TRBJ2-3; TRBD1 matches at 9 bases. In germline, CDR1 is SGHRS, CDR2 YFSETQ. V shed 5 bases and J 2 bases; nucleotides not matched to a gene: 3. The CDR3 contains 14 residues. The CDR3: CASRTGGPTDTQYF. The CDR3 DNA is TGCGCCAGCAGGACAGGGGGTCCCACAGATACGCAGTATTTT.

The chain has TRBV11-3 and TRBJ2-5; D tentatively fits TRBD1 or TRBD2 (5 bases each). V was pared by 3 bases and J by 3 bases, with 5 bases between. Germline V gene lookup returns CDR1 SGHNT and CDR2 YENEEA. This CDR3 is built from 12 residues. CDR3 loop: CASSLGEETQYF. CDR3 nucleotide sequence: TGTGCCAGCAGCTTGGGGGAAGAGACCCAGTACTTC.

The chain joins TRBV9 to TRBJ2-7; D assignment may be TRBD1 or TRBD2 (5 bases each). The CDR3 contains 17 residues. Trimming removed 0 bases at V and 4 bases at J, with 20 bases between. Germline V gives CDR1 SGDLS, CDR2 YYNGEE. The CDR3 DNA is TGTGCCAGCAGCGTAGGGGGTCCGGGACGGATAAAGTACGAGCAGTACTTC. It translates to CASSVGGPGRIKYEQYF.